These 21 T cell receptor beta chains were all obtained from the same sample, sequenced in a study of T cells expressing NK-cell markers. One entry per CDR3 protein, without DNA, is what TCRdb gives after re-calling the 5' RACE reads. The specimen's table records 200,000 to 300,000 distinct CDR3 sequences. The specimen was blood T cells: a sorted CD56 or NKG2C T cell subset, CD4+ or CD8+ T cells, or bulk PBMC T cells (not recorded which). These receptors were collected from a man aged 18 to 30 in good health.

The chain has TRBV12-3 or TRBV12-4 and TRBJ2-7. The CDR3 loop spans 15 amino acids. The CDR3 here is CASSLFAVSSYEQYF.

This sequence joins TRBV28 and TRBJ2-2; TCRdb calls TRBD1, which cannot be checked without DNA. Germline-derived CDR1 and CDR2 are MDHEN and SYDVKM. The CDR3 extends over 13 amino acids. This CDR3 reads CASSWGAFGELFF.

The chain couples TRBV6-1 to TRBJ2-1; there is no DNA to check the TCRdb D call of TRBD1. This CDR3 spans 14 amino acids. Germline CDR1 is MNHNS and CDR2 is SASEGT. This chain's CDR3 is CASSKGQEYNEQFF.

The rearrangement joins TRBV12-3 or TRBV12-4 to TRBJ1-3; TCRdb indicates TRBD1, and absent DNA this call remains unverified. This CDR3 spans 14 amino acids. Here the CDR3 reads CASSPGSSGNTIYF.

The chain couples TRBV28 to TRBJ1-2; checking the TCRdb D call of TRBD1 is not possible without DNA. The CDR3 covers 14 residues. Germline CDR1 MDHEN, CDR2 SYDVKM. This CDR3 reads CASRPAPGGYGYTF.

V gene TRBV5-5 combines with J gene TRBJ2-1; TCRdb gives TRBD1 as the D gene, but with no DNA this cannot be confirmed. Germline values: CDR1 SGHKS, CDR2 YYEKEE (reference sequence). The CDR3 contains 18 residues. CDR3 protein: CASSEQGERGTPYNEQFF.

The V call is TRBV6-1, the J call TRBJ1-5; TCRdb selects TRBD1, and the lack of DNA leaves this call unchecked. The germline V gene has CDR1 MNHNS and CDR2 SASEGT. There are 15 residues in the CDR3. CDR3 residues: CASSEWQGFGQPQHF.

The chain uses TRBV6-5 and TRBJ2-5; TCRdb names TRBD1, which stays unverified in the absence of DNA. This CDR3 is built from 16 residues. CDR1 is MNHEY, CDR2 SVGAGI, per germline. The CDR3 here is CASKRTRDSLGETQYF.

The chain recombines TRBV30 with TRBJ2-1. From germline, CDR1 is GTSNPN and CDR2 SVGIG (reference sequence). The CDR3 totals 14 residues. CDR3 protein: CAWGLGLGDNEQFF.

CDR3 sequence: CAIGQGGSYEQYF. The chain employs TRBV10-3 and TRBJ2-7; without DNA, the TCRdb call of TRBD1 cannot be checked. The CDR3 contains 13 residues. The germline gives CDR1 ENHRY, CDR2 SYGVKD.

This sequence joins TRBV7-2 and TRBJ2-2; TCRdb reports TRBD2, a call that lacks DNA to check it against. The CDR3 loop spans 17 amino acids. Per germline, CDR1 SGHTA and CDR2 FQGNSA. The CDR3 is CASSLQPSGTNTGELFF.

The genes are TRBV12-3 or TRBV12-4 and TRBJ1-5; TCRdb's D gene call, TRBD1, goes unchecked for lack of DNA. The CDR3 is 14 residues long. The CDR3 sequence is CASTLTGGDQPQHF.

V gene TRBV7-8 combines with J gene TRBJ2-3. The V gene's germline CDR1 is SGHVS and CDR2 FQNEAQ. The CDR3 runs to 14 residues. CDR3 protein: CASSLAVGTDTQYF.

This CDR3 reads CASSFDVGVGNTEAFF. The rearrangement uses TRBV11-3 and TRBJ1-1. This CDR3 has 16 amino acids. The germline V gene encodes CDR1 SGHNT and CDR2 YENEEA.

The V and J genes are TRBV10-3 and TRBJ2-3; checking the TCRdb D call of TRBD1 is not possible without DNA. Germline assignment: CDR1 ENHRY and CDR2 SYGVKD. CDR3 length equals 16 residues. This chain's CDR3 is CAISENSRGRADTQYF.

V usage is TRBV10-3 and J usage is TRBJ2-1; with no DNA, the TCRdb D assignment of TRBD1 cannot be verified. Germline V CDR1 and CDR2: ENHRY, SYGVKD. The CDR3 contains 14 residues. This chain's CDR3 is CAIKPGPTINEQFF.

The rearrangement links TRBV12-3 or TRBV12-4 to TRBJ2-3; TCRdb's D gene call, TRBD1, goes unchecked for lack of DNA. CDR3 size: 12 residues. This CDR3 reads CASRPLTDTQYF.

V gene TRBV11-2 combines with J gene TRBJ2-1; TCRdb outputs TRBD2, but without DNA this stays unchecked. This CDR3 comprises 11 residues. Germline lookup yields CDR1 SGHAT and CDR2 FQNNGV. The CDR3 region is CASSSGGVQFF.

The chain uses TRBV6-1 and TRBJ2-5. Germline CDR1 and CDR2: MNHNS and SASEGT. The CDR3 spans 14 residues. CDR3 sequence: CASGGVGNQETQYF.

V is TRBV6-5 and J is TRBJ2-5. The CDR3 runs 13 residues. Germline values: CDR1 MNHEY, CDR2 SVGAGI. CDR3: CASSYRRLETQYF.

J is TRBJ2-1 and V is TRBV3-1; absent DNA, TCRdb's TRBD2 call cannot be checked. The CDR3 consists of 15 residues. Germline V CDR1 and CDR2: LGHDT, YNNKEL (reference sequence). The CDR3 is CASSREGLAANDQFF.